A selection of T cell receptor beta chains follows, all from one sample in a study of T-cell reconstitution after alpha-beta-depleted transplantation in children. TCRdb fed the PCR reads into MiXCR, producing one record per CDR3 protein. Here the sample spans some 600,000 distinct CDR3 sequences, roughly 17% being singletons. This specimen was PBMCs from the stem cell graft donor, taken from the stem cell graft. Receptors originate from a human donor who donated a stem cell graft to a child with acute myeloid leukemia. The CDR3 runs from the conserved cysteine through the conserved F or W. D genes are given only for firm matches. Not all rows give a size; the values are once, few, many and, for expanded clones, a class.

TGTGCCAGCTCCCCAATGGAGACCCAGTACTTC | CASSPMETQYF | NA | TRBJ2-5 | TRBV7-7 | few
TGCAGTGCTAGCTGGGACGGAGACTCCTACGAGCAGTACTTC | CSASWDGDSYEQYF | NA | TRBJ2-7 | TRBV20-1 | many
TGTGCCAGCATAACGGGACAGGGGCGGAACACTGAAGCTTTCTTT | CASITGQGRNTEAFF | TRBD1 | TRBJ1-1 | TRBV6-1 | NA
TGTGCCAGCGCGGGACAGGTCTCCGGGGCCAACGTCCTGACTTTC | CASAGQVSGANVLTF | TRBD1 | TRBJ2-6 | TRBV7-9 | NA
TGCAGTGCTAGAGTGTTCTACAATGAGCAGTTCTTC | CSARVFYNEQFF | NA | TRBJ2-1 | TRBV20-1 | many
TGCAGTGCTACTGAGCGCCGGGGCACAGATACGCAGTATTTT | CSATERRGTDTQYF | NA | TRBJ2-3 | TRBV20-1 | many
TGTGCCAGCAGCTCATTGGTTGGGGAACCCATTCAGTACTTC | CASSSLVGEPIQYF | NA | TRBJ2-4 | TRBV28 | NA
TGCGCCAGCAGCTTGACGGTGACCCAAGAGACCCAGTACTTC | CASSLTVTQETQYF | NA | TRBJ2-5 | TRBV5-1 | few
TGTGCCAGCAGCTTAACTTTGAGCGGGACAGGGGCCCATCAGGGTCAGCCCCAGCATTTT | CASSLTLSGTGAHQGQPQHF | TRBD1 | TRBJ1-5 | TRBV7-3 | NA
TGTGCCAGCAGTTTCCCAGGGGGCGCAGATCAGCCCCAGCATTTT | CASSFPGGADQPQHF | TRBD1 | TRBJ1-5 | TRBV6-2/TRBV6-3 | NA
TGTGCCAGCAGCTTACTGGGTCGCACAGATACGCAGTATTTT | CASSLLGRTDTQYF | NA | TRBJ2-3 | TRBV7-7 | many
TGTGCCAGCAGCCGACAGGGTTTGGGGCCGGGAAGCAATCAGCCCCAGCATTTT | CASSRQGLGPGSNQPQHF | TRBD1 | TRBJ1-5 | TRBV3-1 | NA
TGTGCCAGCAGCCAAGACGGGTATTGGCCCCTCCACTTT | CASSQDGYWPLHF | NA | TRBJ1-6 | TRBV4-2 | many
TGCTGTGCTAGAGATGGGGGAAGGTATTACTCCTACAATGAGCAGTTCTTC | CCARDGGRYYSYNEQFF | NA | TRBJ2-1 | TRBV20-1 | NA
TGTGCCAGCAGCTGGGACAGCGTGAACACTGAAGCTTTCTTT | CASSWDSVNTEAFF | TRBD1 | TRBJ1-1 | TRBV7-2 | many
TGTGCCAGCAGTTTCGCCCCCCGGGGGGCTGGGGCCAACGTCCTGACTTTC | CASSFAPRGAGANVLTF | TRBD2 | TRBJ2-6 | TRBV6-5 | few
TGTGCCAGCAGCAACCCGACGGTTAACTATGGCTACACCTTC | CASSNPTVNYGYTF | NA | TRBJ1-2 | TRBV21-1 | NA
TGTGCCAGCAGCAGGGTGCAGCTGCACACAGATACGCAGTATTTT | CASSRVQLHTDTQYF | NA | TRBJ2-3 | TRBV12-3/TRBV12-4 | NA
TGTGCCAGCAGCTTAACAGGGGGATTGGACAATGAGCAGTTCTTC | CASSLTGGLDNEQFF | TRBD1 | TRBJ2-1 | TRBV11-1 | few
TGCAGTGCTAGGGGAGGACTCAAGGGCGGATCTCAGCCCCAGCATTTT | CSARGGLKGGSQPQHF | NA | TRBJ1-5 | TRBV20-1 | NA
TGCGCCAGCAGCTTGGACCCGCCGTCCGGCTACACCTTC | CASSLDPPSGYTF | NA | TRBJ1-2 | TRBV5-1 | few
TGTGCCAGCAACAAACCAGGGGATAGCAATCAGCCCCAGCATTTT | CASNKPGDSNQPQHF | NA | TRBJ1-5 | TRBV27 | few
TGTGCCAGCAGCTGGGGGGGCCTCCACACTGAAGCTTTCTTT | CASSWGGLHTEAFF | NA | TRBJ1-1 | TRBV7-2 | few
TGCAGTGCCCCCCCGGGACAGGGGAGGCCTTCCGAGCAGTACTTC | CSAPPGQGRPSEQYF | TRBD1 | TRBJ2-7 | TRBV20-1 | NA
TGCAGCGTTTCGGGGACAGACACGAACACCGGGGAGCTGTTTTTT | CSVSGTDTNTGELFF | TRBD1 | TRBJ2-2 | TRBV29-1 | many
TGTGCCACCAAACAGGGGGTCGGTAACACTGAAGCTTTCTTT | CATKQGVGNTEAFF | TRBD1 | TRBJ1-1 | TRBV6-1 | few
TGTGCCTGGAGTTCCGCAGGGGGTTGGTACGAGCAGTACTTC | CAWSSAGGWYEQYF | TRBD1 | TRBJ2-7 | TRBV30 | once
TGTGCCAGCAGCTTCCCAGAAGCGGTGGGAGGCTACACCTTC | CASSFPEAVGGYTF | NA | TRBJ1-2 | TRBV5-5 | many
TGTGCCAGCAGTTTGGGGGTTCTTACCGGAACAGATACGCAGTATTTT | CASSLGVLTGTDTQYF | NA | TRBJ2-3 | TRBV27 | few
TGTGCCAGCAGCCCCCCCTGGGGACAAACTGAAGCTTTCTTT | CASSPPWGQTEAFF | NA | TRBJ1-1 | TRBV7-2 | NA
TGTGCCAGCAGTTTTGGACAGGGAATCAAGCCCCAGCATTTT | CASSFGQGIKPQHF | TRBD1 | TRBJ1-5 | TRBV27 | few
TGCAGTGCTACCCCGGGTCACCACGAGCAGTACTTC | CSATPGHHEQYF | NA | TRBJ2-7 | TRBV20-1 | many
TGTGCCATCCGGGGTAGGGACACTGAAGCTTTCTTT | CAIRGRDTEAFF | NA | TRBJ1-1 | TRBV10-3 | few
TGTGCCAGCAGCACCCGACTAGCGAACACCGGGGAGCTGTTTTTT | CASSTRLANTGELFF | NA | TRBJ2-2 | TRBV7-2 | NA
TGCAGCGCCGACTCTTCCGCAGATACGCAGTATTTT | CSADSSADTQYF | NA | TRBJ2-3 | TRBV20-1 | many
TGTGCCAGCAGTTACCAGCGGGGGGTCCTCTACGAGCAGTACTTC | CASSYQRGVLYEQYF | TRBD2 | TRBJ2-7 | TRBV6-2/TRBV6-3 | NA
TGTGCCAGCAGCTTACAGCCTAGCGGGGCCGGGGAGCTGTTTTTT | CASSLQPSGAGELFF | TRBD2 | TRBJ2-2 | TRBV7-2 | NA
TGTGCCAGGGGCTTAGGGCAGGGATATCAGCCCCAGCATTTT | CARGLGQGYQPQHF | NA | TRBJ1-5 | TRBV5-3 | NA
TGTGCCATCAGTTTACAAGCTAACACCTACGAGCAGTACTTC | CAISLQANTYEQYF | NA | TRBJ2-7 | TRBV10-3 | many
TGCAGTGCTAGAGCGGGAACAGGGGGGAAAGAGACCCAGTACTTC | CSARAGTGGKETQYF | TRBD1 | TRBJ2-5 | TRBV20-1 | many
TGTGCCATCGCCTTTCTGCAGGGAGAGACCCAGTACTTC | CAIAFLQGETQYF | NA | TRBJ2-5 | TRBV10-3 | few
TGCAGTGCTAGAAGGGGGGGGGGGACTAGCACAGATACGCAGTATTTT | CSARRGGGTSTDTQYF | NA | TRBJ2-3 | TRBV20-1 | few
TGTGCCAGCTCACCAATGTGGGAACGTGAGACCCAGTACTTC | CASSPMWERETQYF | NA | TRBJ2-5 | TRBV18 | NA
TGTGCCAGCACCTTACGAGGGGTCAGCGGGGGGGGGAATGAGCAGTTCTTC | CASTLRGVSGGGNEQFF | TRBD2 | TRBJ2-1 | TRBV7-2 | few
TGCAGTGCTTTAGACCTAGCCAAAAACATTCAGTACTTC | CSALDLAKNIQYF | NA | TRBJ2-4 | TRBV20-1 | many
TGCAGCGTTCAATACGCGGGGGCGGGAGATACGCAGTATTTT | CSVQYAGAGDTQYF | NA | TRBJ2-3 | TRBV29-1 | many
TGTGCCAGCAGCCCGGACAGGGGAGGGTCAACTAATGAAAAACTGTTTTTT | CASSPDRGGSTNEKLFF | TRBD1 | TRBJ1-4 | TRBV7-9 | few
TGTGCCAGCAGCTTAAGAGCGGGGGGCTTATCGGACGGGGAGCTGTTTTTT | CASSLRAGGLSDGELFF | TRBD2 | TRBJ2-2 | TRBV7-3 | NA